The rows below give T cell receptor beta chains drawn from one sample of a study of CD8 T cells in ankylosing spondylitis. In TCRdb, the 5' RACE reads were re-called with MiXCR into one record per CDR3 protein. The sample includes fewer than 500,000 distinct CDR3 sequences, 20% to 25% of them seen just once. The sample taken for sequencing was blood, either unsorted or a sorted T cell fraction (not recorded which). The receptors shown here come from a male donor with ankylosing spondylitis. The CDR3 runs from the conserved cysteine through the conserved F or W. The D gene is left open where the match is weak. Clone size is not always given. Where it is, it says once, few, many or a class for expanded clones.

DNA,CDR3,size,J,V,D,length
TGCAGTGCTAGAGTCGTTCCCCTGGAGTTCTTC,CSARVVPLEFF,NA,TRBJ2-1,TRBV20-1,NA,11
TGTGCCAGCAGCCCCCGACAGCGCCGGGGTGGCTACACCTTC,CASSPRQRRGGYTF,NA,TRBJ1-2,TRBV3-1,NA,14
TGTGCCACAAGTAGCGTTAGCTCCTACAATGAGCAGTTCTTC,CATSSVSSYNEQFF,NA,TRBJ2-1,TRBV24-1,NA,14
TGTGCCAGCAGCTTAACCTCCGTCGAGACCCAGTACTTC,CASSLTSVETQYF,NA,TRBJ2-5,TRBV11-1,NA,13
TGTGCCACCGGCCCCCGACACTCCTCCGAGCAGTACTTC,CATGPRHSSEQYF,many,TRBJ2-7,TRBV10-3,NA,13
TGTGCCAGCACCCTTAATCCTGGGGGGCACACTGAAGCTTTCTTT,CASTLNPGGHTEAFF,NA,TRBJ1-1,TRBV6-1,NA,15
TGCGCCAGCAGCCAAGCGGGACTAGCGGGTGGAACCGGGGAGCTGTTTTTT,CASSQAGLAGGTGELFF,many,TRBJ2-2,TRBV4-3,TRBD2,17
TGCAGCGTTGAAGCCCACGGGGGGCGAACTGAAGCTTTCTTT,CSVEAHGGRTEAFF,few,TRBJ1-1,TRBV29-1,NA,14
TGCAGTGCTAGAGACCTGACTGGGGCCAACGTCCTGACTTTC,CSARDLTGANVLTF,NA,TRBJ2-6,TRBV20-1,NA,14
TGTGCCAGCAGCCCACAGGGGGCGGGCGGCACAGATACGCAGTATTTT,CASSPQGAGGTDTQYF,few,TRBJ2-3,TRBV6-1,TRBD1,16
TGCGCCAGCAGCCAAGTCCCCCGGGTGGAGACCTACGAGCAGTACTTC,CASSQVPRVETYEQYF,few,TRBJ2-7,TRBV4-1,NA,16
TGTGCCAGTAGTATAGCCGGCGGGGGCAATTACGAGCAGTACTTC,CASSIAGGGNYEQYF,few,TRBJ2-7,TRBV19,NA,15
TGTGCCAGCAGCAAGCGACAGGGTAATGAAAAACTGTTTTTT,CASSKRQGNEKLFF,NA,TRBJ1-4,TRBV7-2,TRBD1,14
TGTGCCATCAGTAGAGGTCGGGAGGCTACACCATCCTACGAGCAGTACTTC,CAISRGREATPSYEQYF,few,TRBJ2-7,TRBV10-3,TRBD2,17
TGTGCCAGCAGCCTTACGGGACAGAGTCAAGAGACCCAGTACTTC,CASSLTGQSQETQYF,NA,TRBJ2-5,TRBV11-3,TRBD1,15
TGCAGTGTCGAGCGGGGCTTAACCTACGAGCAGTACTTC,CSVERGLTYEQYF,NA,TRBJ2-7,TRBV20-1,TRBD2,13
TGCAGGGGGACTAGCGGACCCCATAGCACAGATACGCAGTATTTT,CRGTSGPHSTDTQYF,NA,TRBJ2-3,TRBV20-1,TRBD2,15
TGCGCCAGCAGCTGGCAGGGGGCGGAGTACGAGCAGTACTTC,CASSWQGAEYEQYF,once,TRBJ2-7,TRBV5-1,TRBD1,14
TGTGCCAGCAGCCGAGACGGACCCGCAACTAATGAAAAACTGTTTTTT,CASSRDGPATNEKLFF,few,TRBJ1-4,TRBV7-2,NA,16
TGCGCCAGCAGCCGGTGGACCGGAAGCGCAACTAATGAAAAACTGTTTTTT,CASSRWTGSATNEKLFF,few,TRBJ1-4,TRBV4-3,NA,17
TGCGCCAGCAGCCCACAACCAGGCTTTGGGGAGACCCAGTACTTC,CASSPQPGFGETQYF,few,TRBJ2-5,TRBV4-3,NA,15
TGCGCCAGCAGCGTTCAGTGGCGGGAGAGGGATACGCAGTATTTT,CASSVQWRERDTQYF,few,TRBJ2-3,TRBV5-1,TRBD2,15